Listed below are T cell receptor beta chains from one sample, sequenced in a study of shared clonotypes between healthy human individuals. Here immunoSEQ multiplex PCR was the method, and the copy in TCRdb shows in-frame clones only, minus some. Found here are about half a million clones, approximately 80% of them singletons; the top ten hold around 13%. Sequencing input: PBMCs. The receptor set was obtained from a woman aged 40 to 49 in good health. Some clones in this sample may be carry-over from other donors' samples. Each CDR3 is given with its conserved first and last residue. Clone size appears in some rows only: once, few, many, or a class for an expanded clone.

>-|TRBV18
CASSQSQDPSYNEQFF
>-|TRBV7-3
CASSLSTSGSGQETQYF
>-|TRBV19
CASSIETGGSDTEAFF
>once|TRBV7-2
CASSLGLNTEQFF
>-|TRBV11-2
CASSFLNEQFF
>-|TRBV19
CASSPSRVRLHF
>-|TRBV7-3
CASSPGTTGDTQYF
>-|TRBV19
CASSMYGTGYTETFF
>once|TRBV5-4
CASTLGPGGPGEQYF
>-|TRBV5-1
CASSLTGTPNNSPLHF
>-|TRBV6-6
CASEEGNRVPPNEQFF
>-|TRBV19
CASSILGLAELSYNEQFF
>-|TRBV27
CASRGERQGGNYGYTF
>-|TRBV18
CASSSRVGQETQYF
>few|TRBV7-9
CAAIGDRSTDTQYF
>-|TRBV30
CAWSVLRDREYF
>-|TRBV2
CASILTEPPTSGYTF
>-|TRBV7-9
CASSLTGSFSYEQYF
>-|TRBV2
CASQTGRASGTYEQYF
>-|TRBV6-5
CASRGATSGNTIYF
>-|TRBV25-1
CASSAFGSSSYEQYF
>-|TRBV4-1
CASSQPTRNEQFF
>-|TRBV15
CATRETSTDTQYF
>once|TRBV6-4
CASSEDTSSYNEQFF
>-|TRBV29-1
CLAGVSTDTQYF
>-|TRBV9
CASSPWGAGELFF
>-|TRBV5-1
CASSLGLAGGSSEQFF
>-|TRBV19
CASSIRLAGGPTDTQYF
>-|TRBV6-5
CASSYSEGGLNEKLFF
>-|TRBV2
CASSDGTWPSYEQYF
>-|TRBV27
CASSTRDSNYEQYF
>-|TRBV15
CATSRDKWPSTNYGYTF
>-|TRBV15
CATRLGGAYQETQYF
>-|TRBV5-1
CASSLPWNEQFF
>-|TRBV5-1
CASSFTGGTDTQYF
>-|TRBV28
CASTTQGEKLFF
>-|TRBV4-1
CASSQTGTHYTGELFF
>-|TRBV27
CASSLPQGTGGRETQYF
>-|TRBV7-9
CASRLAGGNEQFF
>-|TRBV6-1
CASSASRGGAYPYEQYF
>-|TRBV19
CASSHGLAGNEQYF
>-|TRBV27
CASSLRGSSNQPQHF
>-|TRBV7-6
CASSFQETTNEKLFF
>few|TRBV2
CASYPLKGAATGANVLTF
>-|TRBV7-9
CASSLVDPTDTQYF
>-|TRBV28
CAIASGQGEYEQYF